The entry that follows covers one TCR beta chain sequence. This CDR3 spans 16 amino acids. In germline, CDR1 is MGHRA, CDR2 YSYEKL. This specimen comes from a study of CXCR3-negative and CXCR3-positive naive CD8 T cells. Each TRB cDNA library was prepared by 5' RACE (with UMI labels). TCRdb reprocessed the 5' RACE reads; each CDR3 protein has one entry and no DNA is given. The table counts about 120,000 distinct CDR3 sequences; 0.29% lies in the top ten. This chain uses TRBV4-1 with TRBJ1-1; TCRdb's D gene call, TRBD1, goes unchecked for lack of DNA. Sequenced sample: naive CXCR3- CD8+ T cells from blood. As to subset: CD45RO-CCR7+CD27+CD95- naive CD8+ T cells lacking CXCR3 (TNR3-). The clonotype was recovered from a human donor in good health. Some clones in this sample may be carry-over from other donors' samples. The CDR3 sequence: CASSQGGAGGNTEAFF.